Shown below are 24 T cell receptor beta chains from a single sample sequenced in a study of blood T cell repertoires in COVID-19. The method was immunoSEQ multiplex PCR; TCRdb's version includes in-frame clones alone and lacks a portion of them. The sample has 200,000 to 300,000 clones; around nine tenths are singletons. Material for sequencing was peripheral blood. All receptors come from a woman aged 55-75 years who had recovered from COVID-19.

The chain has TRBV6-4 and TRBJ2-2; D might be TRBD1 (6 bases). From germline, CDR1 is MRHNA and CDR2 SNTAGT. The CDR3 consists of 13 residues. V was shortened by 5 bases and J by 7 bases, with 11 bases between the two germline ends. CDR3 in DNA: TGTGCCAGCAGTTTACAGGGATTCGGGGAGCTGTTTTTT. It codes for CASSLQGFGELFF.

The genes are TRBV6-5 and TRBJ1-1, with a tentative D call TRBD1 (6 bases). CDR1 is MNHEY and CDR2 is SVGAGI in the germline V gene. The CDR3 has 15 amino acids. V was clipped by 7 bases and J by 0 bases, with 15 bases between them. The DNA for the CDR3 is TGTGCCAGCACCAGTGGGGGGGGCATGAACACTGAAGCTTTCTTT. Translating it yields CASTSGGGMNTEAFF.

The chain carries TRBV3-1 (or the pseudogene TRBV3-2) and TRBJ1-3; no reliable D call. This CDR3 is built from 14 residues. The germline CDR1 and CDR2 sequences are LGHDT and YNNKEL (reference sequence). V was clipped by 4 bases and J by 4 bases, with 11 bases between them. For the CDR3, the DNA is TGTGCCAGCAGCCGGGTGTTGGGCGGAAACACCATATATTTT. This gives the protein CASSRVLGGNTIYF.

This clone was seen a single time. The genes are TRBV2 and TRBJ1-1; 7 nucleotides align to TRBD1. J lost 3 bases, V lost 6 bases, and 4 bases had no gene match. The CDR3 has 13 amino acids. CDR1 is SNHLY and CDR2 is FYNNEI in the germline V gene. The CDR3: CASRTGLDTEAFF. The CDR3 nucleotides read TGTGCCAGCAGGACAGGGCTGGACACTGAAGCTTTCTTT.

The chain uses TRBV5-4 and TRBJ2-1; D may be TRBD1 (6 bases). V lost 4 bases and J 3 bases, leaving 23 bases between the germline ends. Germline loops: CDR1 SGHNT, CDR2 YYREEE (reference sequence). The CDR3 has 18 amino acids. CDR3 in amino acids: CASSQSLFPGHDYNEQFF. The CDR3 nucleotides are TGTGCCAGCAGCCAATCTTTATTTCCGGGACACGACTACAATGAGCAGTTCTTC.

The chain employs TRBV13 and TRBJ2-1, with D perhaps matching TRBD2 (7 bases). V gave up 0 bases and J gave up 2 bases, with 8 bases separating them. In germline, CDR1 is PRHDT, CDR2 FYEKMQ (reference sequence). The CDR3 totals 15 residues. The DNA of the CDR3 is TGTGCCAGCAGCTTAGGGCGGGGGCCCTACAATGAGCAGTTCTTC. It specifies CASSLGRGPYNEQFF.

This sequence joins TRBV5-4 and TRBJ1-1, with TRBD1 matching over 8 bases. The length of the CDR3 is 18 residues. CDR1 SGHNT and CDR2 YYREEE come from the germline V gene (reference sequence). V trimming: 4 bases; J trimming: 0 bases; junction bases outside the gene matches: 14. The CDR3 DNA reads TGTGCCAGCAGCCGAGAGGGGCAGGGGGCTGGTTTGAACACTGAAGCTTTCTTT. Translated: CASSREGQGAGLNTEAFF. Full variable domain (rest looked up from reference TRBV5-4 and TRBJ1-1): ETGVTQSPTHLIKTRGQQVTLRCSSQSGHNTVSWYQQALGQGPQFIFQYYREEENGRGNFPPRFSGLQFPNYSSELNVNALELDDSALYLCASSREGQGAGLNTEAFFGQGTRLTVV.

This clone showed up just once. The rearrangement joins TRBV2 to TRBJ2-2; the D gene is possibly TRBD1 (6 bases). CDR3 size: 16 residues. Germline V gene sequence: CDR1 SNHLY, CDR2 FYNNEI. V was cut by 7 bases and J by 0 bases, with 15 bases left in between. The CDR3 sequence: CASTHPWTANTGELFF. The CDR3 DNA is TGTGCCAGCACCCACCCCTGGACAGCGAACACCGGGGAGCTGTTTTTT.

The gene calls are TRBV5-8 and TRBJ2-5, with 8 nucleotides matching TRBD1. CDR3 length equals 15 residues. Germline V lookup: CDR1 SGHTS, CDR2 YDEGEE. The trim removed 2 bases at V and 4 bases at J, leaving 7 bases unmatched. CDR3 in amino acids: CASSFVRQGLETQYF. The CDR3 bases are TGTGCCAGCAGCTTTGTAAGACAGGGGTTAGAGACCCAGTACTTC.

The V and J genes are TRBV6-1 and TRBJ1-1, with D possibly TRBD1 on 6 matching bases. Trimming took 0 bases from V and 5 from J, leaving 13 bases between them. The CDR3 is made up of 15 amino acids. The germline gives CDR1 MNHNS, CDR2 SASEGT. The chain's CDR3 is CASSEAYRAWTEAFF. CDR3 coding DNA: TGTGCCAGCAGTGAAGCGTACAGGGCGTGGACTGAAGCTTTCTTT.

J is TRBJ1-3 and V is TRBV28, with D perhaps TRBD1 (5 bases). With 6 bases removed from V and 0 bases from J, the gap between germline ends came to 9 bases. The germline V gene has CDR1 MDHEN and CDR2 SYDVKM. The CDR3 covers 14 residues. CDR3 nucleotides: TGTGCCAGCAGGCCCGGGGGCTCTGGAAACACCATATATTTT. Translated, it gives CASRPGGSGNTIYF.

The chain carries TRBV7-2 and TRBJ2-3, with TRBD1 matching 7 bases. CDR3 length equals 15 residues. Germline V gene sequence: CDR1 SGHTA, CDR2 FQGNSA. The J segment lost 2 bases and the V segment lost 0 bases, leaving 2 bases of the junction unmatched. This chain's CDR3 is CASSLADRITDTQYF. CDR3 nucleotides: TGTGCCAGCAGCTTAGCGGACAGGATCACAGATACGCAGTATTTT.

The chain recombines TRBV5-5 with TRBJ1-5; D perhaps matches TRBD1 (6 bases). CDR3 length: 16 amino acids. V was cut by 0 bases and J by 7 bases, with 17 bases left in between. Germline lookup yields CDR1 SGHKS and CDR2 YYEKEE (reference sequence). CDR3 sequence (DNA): TGTGCCAGCAGCTTGGTGGCAGGGGTCGGATGGCAGCCCCAGCATTTT. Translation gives CASSLVAGVGWQPQHF. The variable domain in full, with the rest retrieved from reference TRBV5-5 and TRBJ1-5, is DAGVTQSPTHLIKTRGQQVTLRCSPISGHKSVSWYQQVLGQGPQFIFQYYEKEERGRGNFPDRFSARQFPNYSSELNVNALLLGDSALYLCASSLVAGVGWQPQHFGDGTRLSIL.

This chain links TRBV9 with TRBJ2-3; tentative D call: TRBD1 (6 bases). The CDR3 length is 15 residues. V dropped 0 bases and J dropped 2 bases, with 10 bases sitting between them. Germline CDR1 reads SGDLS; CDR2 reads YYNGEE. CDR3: CASSVGGHLTDTQYF. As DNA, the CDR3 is TGTGCCAGCAGCGTAGGGGGACACCTCACAGATACGCAGTATTTT.

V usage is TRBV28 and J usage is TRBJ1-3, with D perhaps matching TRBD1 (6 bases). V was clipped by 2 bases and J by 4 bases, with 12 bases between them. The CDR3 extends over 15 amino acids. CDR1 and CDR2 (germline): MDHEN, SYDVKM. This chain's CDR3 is CASSLSPGVGNTIYF. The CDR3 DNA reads TGTGCCAGCAGTTTAAGCCCAGGGGTCGGAAACACCATATATTTT.

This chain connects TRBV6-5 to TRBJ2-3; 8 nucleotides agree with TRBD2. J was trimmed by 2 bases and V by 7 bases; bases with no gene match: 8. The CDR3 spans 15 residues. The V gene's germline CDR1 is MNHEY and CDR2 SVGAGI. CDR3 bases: TGTGCCAGCACCTACGGGGGGGCCGCCACAGATACGCAGTATTTT. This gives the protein CASTYGGAATDTQYF.

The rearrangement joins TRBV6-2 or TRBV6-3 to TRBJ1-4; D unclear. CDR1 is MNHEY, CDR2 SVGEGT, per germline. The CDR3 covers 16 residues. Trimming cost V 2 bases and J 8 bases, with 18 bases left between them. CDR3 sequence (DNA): TGTGCCAGCAGTTACGTTCGGGGAAGGAGAAGCGAAAAACTGTTTTTT. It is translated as CASSYVRGRRSEKLFF.

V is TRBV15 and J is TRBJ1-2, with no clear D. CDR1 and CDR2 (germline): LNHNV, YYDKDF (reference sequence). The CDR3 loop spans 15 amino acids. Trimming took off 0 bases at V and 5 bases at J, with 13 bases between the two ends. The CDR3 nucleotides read TGTGCCACCAGCAGAGATTTTGGAACAGTATATGGCTACACCTTC. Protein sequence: CATSRDFGTVYGYTF. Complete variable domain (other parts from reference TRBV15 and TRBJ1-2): DAMVIQNPRYQVTQFGKPVTLSCSQTLNHNVMYWYQQKSSQAPKLLFHYYDKDFNNEADTPDNFQSRRPNTSFCFLDIRSPGLGDTAMYLCATSRDFGTVYGYTFGSGTRLTVV.

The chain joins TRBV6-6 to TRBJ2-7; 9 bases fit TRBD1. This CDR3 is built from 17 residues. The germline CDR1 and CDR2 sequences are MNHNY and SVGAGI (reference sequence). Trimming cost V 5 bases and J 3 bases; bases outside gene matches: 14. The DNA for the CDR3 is TGTGCCAGCAGTCGGGGGACAGGGAGGTCCCTAATCTACGAGCAGTACTTC. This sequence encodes CASSRGTGRSLIYEQYF.

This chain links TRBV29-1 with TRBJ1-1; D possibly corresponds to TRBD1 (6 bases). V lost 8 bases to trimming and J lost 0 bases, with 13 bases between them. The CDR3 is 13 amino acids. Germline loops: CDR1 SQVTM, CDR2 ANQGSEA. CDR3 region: CSTTGQMNTEAFF. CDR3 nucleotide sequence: TGCAGCACAACGGGACAAATGAACACTGAAGCTTTCTTT.

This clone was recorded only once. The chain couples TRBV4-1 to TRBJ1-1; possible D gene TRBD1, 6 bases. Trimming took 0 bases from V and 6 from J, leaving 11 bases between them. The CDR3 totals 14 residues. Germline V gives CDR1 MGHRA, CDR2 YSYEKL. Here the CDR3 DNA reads TGCGCCAGCAGCCAAGATCTGGGGGCAGCTGAAGCTTTCTTT. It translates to CASSQDLGAAEAFF.

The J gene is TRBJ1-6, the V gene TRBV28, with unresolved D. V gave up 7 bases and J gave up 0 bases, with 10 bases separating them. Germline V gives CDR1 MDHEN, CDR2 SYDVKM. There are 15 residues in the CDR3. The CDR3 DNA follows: TGTGCCAGCAATTATGGTAGCTCCTATAATTCACCCCTCCACTTT. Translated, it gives CASNYGSSYNSPLHF.

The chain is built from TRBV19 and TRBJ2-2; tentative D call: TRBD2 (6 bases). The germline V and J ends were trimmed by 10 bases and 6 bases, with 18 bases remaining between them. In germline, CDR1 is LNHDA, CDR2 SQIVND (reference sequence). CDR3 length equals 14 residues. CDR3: CATGRRDSSGELFF. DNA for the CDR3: TGTGCCACCGGTCGGAGGGACTCGTCCGGGGAGCTGTTTTTT. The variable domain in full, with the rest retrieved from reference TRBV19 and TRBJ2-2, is DGGITQSPKYLFRKEGQNVTLSCEQNLNHDAMYWYRQDPGQGLRLIYYSQIVNDFQKGDIAEGYSVSREKKESFPLTVTSAQKNPTAFYLCATGRRDSSGELFFGEGSRLTVL.

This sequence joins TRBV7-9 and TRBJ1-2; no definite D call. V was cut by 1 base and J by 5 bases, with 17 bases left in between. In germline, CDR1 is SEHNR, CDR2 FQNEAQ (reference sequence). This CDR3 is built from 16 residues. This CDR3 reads CASSLVGGLRVYGYTF. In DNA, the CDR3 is TGTGCCAGCAGCTTAGTTGGCGGGCTAAGAGTATATGGCTACACCTTC.